Here is one T cell receptor beta chain with its context. Its cognate antigen is unknown. This sample was included in a study of T cell repertoires in cytomegalovirus infection. Each CDR3 protein gets one entry after TCRdb re-called the reads with MiXCR. The table has 300,000 to 400,000 distinct CDR3 sequences, 25% to 30% seen once. The germline gives CDR1 SEHNR, CDR2 FQNEAQ (reference sequence). The CDR3 runs 15 residues. Trimming removed 4 bases from V and 2 bases from J; junction bases left unmatched: 5. The chain links TRBV7-9 to TRBJ2-3; 8 bases fit TRBD2. The sequenced sample was cultured PBMCs, obtained from culture after CMV antigen stimulation. This TCR was sampled from a human donor in good health (CMV status not recorded). Some clones in this sample may be carry-over from other donors' samples. As DNA, the CDR3 is TGTGCCAGCAGCTCCGGAGCGGGGGCCACAGATACGCAGTATTTT. It codes for CASSSGAGATDTQYF.